This entry features one TCR beta chain sequence. Per the authors' pipeline: Amplification with reference gene primers provided the estimates of nucleated cell counts. The protocol was immunoSEQ multiplex PCR, while the TCRdb copy is restricted to in-frame clones and leaves out a portion. The V and J calls and clone size are taken from that table; D and trimming were inferred from the DNA. The sample lists under 85,000 clones, around 83% seen once, with approximately 37% in the top ten. Germline V CDR1 and CDR2: DFQATT, SNEGSKA (reference sequence). The CDR3 is 11 amino acids. Between the trimmed V and J ends, which lost 3 bases and 6 bases, there was a span of 8 bases. This sample is drawn from a study of blood T cell repertoires in COVID-19. On the study more broadly: COVID-19 samples, acute and convalescent, were from the United States, Italy and Spain. Sources were T cells, B-cell-depleted T cells, or PBMCs; the material itself was cDNA or gDNA.

The chain employs TRBV20-1 and TRBJ1-1; D is uncertain. Input material: peripheral blood. The sequence came from a man older than 75 with active or convalescent COVID-19. The CDR3 loop is CSASEAAEAFF. CDR3 sequence (DNA): TGCAGTGCTAGTGAGGCAGCTGAAGCTTTCTTT.